The T cell receptor beta chain under discussion was sequenced for a study of neurological immune-mediated disorders. The study, taken as a whole, reports: Healthy controls had more TCR clonal expansion than multiple sclerosis, which showed the least, whereas HTLV-1-associated myelopathy showed the most. No clinical or MRI feature was associated with the multiple sclerosis repertoire cluster.

Template-switch 5'RACE cDNA synthesis added a 10-nucleotide unique molecular identifier. Whenever a sequencing run was performed, it yielded over 180 million TCR-beta sequences from 15-18 subjects. One entry per CDR3 protein, called by TCRdb with MiXCR from the 5' RACE reads. This repertoire shows about 55,000 distinct CDR3 sequences, approximately 4.4% found once; its top ten account for 2.5% to 3%. This clonotype was counted ten times or more. Its cognate antigen is unknown. The germline gives CDR1 WSHSY, CDR2 SAAADI. V was shortened by 5 bases and J by 0 bases, with 19 bases between the two germline ends. The CDR3 sequence is 18 residues long.

The sequenced sample was PBMCs. The sequence was obtained from a man aged 45-65 years with multiple sclerosis. V is TRBV10-2 and J is TRBJ2-2; unclear D gene. The DNA for the CDR3 is TGCGCCAGCAGTCCCCACCTTGGGCGGACCGCGAACACCGGGGAGCTGTTTTTT. It codes for CASSPHLGRTANTGELFF.